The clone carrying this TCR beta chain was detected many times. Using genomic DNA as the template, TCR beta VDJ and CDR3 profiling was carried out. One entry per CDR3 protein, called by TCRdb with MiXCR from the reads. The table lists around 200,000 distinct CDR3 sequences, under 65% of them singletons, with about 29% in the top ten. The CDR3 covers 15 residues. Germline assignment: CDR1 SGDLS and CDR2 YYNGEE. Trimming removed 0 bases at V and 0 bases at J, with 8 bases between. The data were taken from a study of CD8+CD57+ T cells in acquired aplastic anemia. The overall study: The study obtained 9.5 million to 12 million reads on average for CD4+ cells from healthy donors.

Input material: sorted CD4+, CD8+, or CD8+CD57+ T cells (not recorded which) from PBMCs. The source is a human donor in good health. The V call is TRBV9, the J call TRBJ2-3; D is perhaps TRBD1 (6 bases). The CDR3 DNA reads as TGTGCCAGCAGCGTAGAGGGGGTTAGCACAGATACGCAGTATTTT. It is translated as CASSVEGVSTDTQYF.